What follows is one T cell receptor beta chain and its context. The data stem from a study of blood T cell repertoires in COVID-19. A COVID-19 case had been met by exposed participants during the 2 weeks before study entry. Original methodology: By means of reference gene primer amplification, nucleated cell counts were estimated. The protocol was immunoSEQ multiplex PCR, while the TCRdb copy is restricted to in-frame clones and leaves out a portion. V, J and clone size are those of that table, while D and trimming were read from the DNA. The sample contains hundreds of thousands of clones, 83% of which appear only once. The origin of this receptor is a woman between 50 and 59 years old who had been exposed to COVID-19. The specimen sequenced was PBMCs or T cells enriched from blood (not recorded which).

The CDR3 sequence is CASSRQGRSEKLFF. The CDR3 DNA is TGTGCCAGCAGTAGACAGGGAAGAAGTGAAAAACTGTTTTTT. The chain carries TRBV2 and TRBJ1-4; 7 nucleotides agree with TRBD1. Per the germline V gene, CDR1 is SNHLY and CDR2 is FYNNEI. Unmatched junction bases numbered 7, after V lost 5 bases and J lost 7 bases. The CDR3 has 14 amino acids.